The 11 T cell receptor beta chains presented below share a single source sample, sequenced in a study of T cell responses to AZD1222 COVID-19 vaccine (dated by TCRdb to about 2021). The time point label, read with the paper, signifies: about 28 days (+/-7) after the second vaccine dose. The receptor library was made with the immunoSEQ multiplex PCR assay. TCRdb stores this immuneACCESS table with in-frame sequences only. Part of the clones is absent; in the studies checked, under half of the shortfall reflects unresolved V genes, and no reason is known for the rest. In this sample the table shows some 100,000 clones, roughly 92% of which occur a single time. Around 2.9% of the sample rests with the top ten. Sequenced material: peripheral blood, taken 28 days after the second AZD1222 dose. These receptors all come from an adult who received the AZD1222 COVID-19 vaccine.

The chain employs TRBV19 and TRBJ1-1; D is ambiguous. Germline loops: CDR1 LNHDA, CDR2 SQIVND (reference sequence). Trimming left V 2 bases short and J 0 bases short, with 16 bases between. CDR3 length: 17 amino acids. For the CDR3, the DNA is TGTGCCAGTAGTATATCGGTGCCGATCCAGGTGAACACTGAAGCTTTCTTT. This codes for CASSISVPIQVNTEAFF.

The V gene is TRBV4-1, the J gene TRBJ1-1; D is unresolved. The CDR3 covers 16 residues. Trimming left V 6 bases short and J 0 bases short, with 17 bases between. Looked up from germline, CDR1 is MGHRA and CDR2 is YSYEKL. The CDR3 is CASSGVGFLMNTEAFF. The CDR3 DNA reads TGCGCCAGCAGTGGGGTGGGGTTCTTAATGAACACTGAAGCTTTCTTT.

The V call is TRBV2, the J call TRBJ2-3; D unclear. The CDR3 spans 14 residues. Germline V lookup: CDR1 SNHLY, CDR2 FYNNEI. The V end lost 1 base, the J end lost 3 bases, and 8 bases lay between the germline ends. The CDR3 here is CASSEGMWTDTQYF. CDR3 coding DNA: TGTGCCAGCAGTGAAGGGATGTGGACAGATACGCAGTATTTT.

This sequence joins TRBV6-5 and TRBJ2-7; 7 bases map to TRBD1. The CDR3 loop spans 16 amino acids. Unmatched junction bases numbered 10, after V lost 2 bases and J lost 3 bases. Germline V gene sequence: CDR1 MNHEY, CDR2 SVGAGI. The DNA for the CDR3 is TGTGCCAGCAGTTACGAGGGGGCGAAGGGGGTCTACGAGCAGTACTTC. Amino acid sequence: CASSYEGAKGVYEQYF.

The V gene is TRBV5-1, the J gene TRBJ2-7, with 8 bases fitting TRBD1. CDR3 length equals 15 residues. From germline, CDR1 is SGHRS and CDR2 YFSETQ. V lost 4 bases to trimming and J lost 3 bases; unmatched junction nucleotides: 9. The CDR3 DNA reads TGCGCCAGCAGCGTGTCACCCGGACAGGGCTACGAGCAGTACTTC. This codes for CASSVSPGQGYEQYF.

The chain links TRBV28 to TRBJ1-5; no definite D call. Germline CDR1 MDHEN, CDR2 SYDVKM. Trimming removed 7 bases at V and 1 base at J, with 8 bases between. This CDR3 has 13 amino acids. The DNA of the CDR3 is TGTGCCAGCATGGGAGTGAGCAATCAGCCCCAGCATTTT. Its protein product is CASMGVSNQPQHF. Based on the CDR3 plus reference TRBV28 and TRBJ1-5, the full variable domain is DVKVTQSSRYLVKRTGEKVFLECVQDMDHENMFWYRQDPGLGLRLIYFSYDVKMKEKGDIPEGYSVSREKKERFSLILESASTNQTSMYLCASMGVSNQPQHFGDGTRLSIL.

This chain uses TRBV11-2 with TRBJ2-5, with 7 bases fitting TRBD1. The germline V gene encodes CDR1 SGHAT and CDR2 FQNNGV. The CDR3 length is 13 residues. V trimming: 3 bases; J trimming: 5 bases; junction bases outside the gene matches: 3. CDR3 in amino acids: CASSLTGRETQYF. CDR3 coding DNA: TGTGCCAGCAGCTTGACAGGGCGCGAGACCCAGTACTTC. The full variable domain, rest sourced from reference TRBV11-2 and TRBJ2-5, is EAGVAQSPRYKIIEKRQSVAFWCNPISGHATLYWYQQILGQGPKLLIQFQNNGVVDDSQLPKDRFSAERLKGVDSTLKIQPAKLEDSAVYLCASSLTGRETQYFGPGTRLLVL.

The chain recombines TRBV28 with TRBJ1-1; D unclear. The CDR3 spans 12 residues. Germline V CDR1 and CDR2: MDHEN, SYDVKM. Trimming pared 3 bases from V and 3 bases from J, leaving 5 bases between. The CDR3 nucleotides read TGTGCCAGCAGTTTTATGTACACTGAAGCTTTCTTT. This sequence encodes CASSFMYTEAFF.

V usage is TRBV25-1 and J usage is TRBJ2-7; the D gene is possibly TRBD1 (7 bases). The V end lost 6 bases, the J end lost 2 bases, and 11 bases lay between the germline ends. This CDR3 region has 13 residues. Per germline, CDR1 MGHDK and CDR2 SYGVNS. The CDR3 is CASSGRGAYEQYF. The CDR3 bases are TGTGCCAGCAGCGGCAGGGGGGCCTACGAGCAGTACTTC.

This clone came up once. This specimen includes other DNA sequences encoding the same CDR3. CDR3: CASSILGTGGDGGYTF. The DNA for the CDR3 is TGTGCCAGTAGTATACTAGGGACAGGGGGAGATGGAGGCTACACCTTC. This chain joins TRBV19 and TRBJ1-2; 11 bases are shared with TRBD1. Trimming at V came to 2 bases and at J to 8 bases, leaving 10 bases not matched to a gene. Germline V lookup: CDR1 LNHDA, CDR2 SQIVND (reference sequence). The CDR3 is made up of 16 amino acids.

V gene TRBV4-1 combines with J gene TRBJ2-7, with 11 bases aligning to TRBD2. Germline V lookup: CDR1 MGHRA, CDR2 YSYEKL. J lost 4 bases, V lost 1 base, and 0 bases had no gene match. The CDR3 covers 14 residues. CDR3 loop: CASSQVAGGYEQYF. The CDR3 DNA reads as TGCGCCAGCAGCCAAGTAGCGGGGGGGTACGAGCAGTACTTC.